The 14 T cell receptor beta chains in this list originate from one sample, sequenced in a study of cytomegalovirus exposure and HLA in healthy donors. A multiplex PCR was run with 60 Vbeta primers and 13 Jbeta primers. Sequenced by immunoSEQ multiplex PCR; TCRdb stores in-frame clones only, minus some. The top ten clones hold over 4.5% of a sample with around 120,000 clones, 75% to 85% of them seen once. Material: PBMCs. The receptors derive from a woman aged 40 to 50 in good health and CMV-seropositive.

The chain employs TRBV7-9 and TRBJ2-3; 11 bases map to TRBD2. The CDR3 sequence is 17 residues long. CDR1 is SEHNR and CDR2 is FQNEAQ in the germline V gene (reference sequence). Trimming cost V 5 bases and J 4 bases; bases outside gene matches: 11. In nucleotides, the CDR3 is TGTGCCAGCAGCCCCTTTCTAGCGGGGGGTCGTGCAGATACGCAGTATTTT. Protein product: CASSPFLAGGRADTQYF.

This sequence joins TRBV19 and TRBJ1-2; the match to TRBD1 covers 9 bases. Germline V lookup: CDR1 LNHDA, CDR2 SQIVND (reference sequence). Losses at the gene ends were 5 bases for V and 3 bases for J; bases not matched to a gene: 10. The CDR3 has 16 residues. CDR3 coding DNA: TGTGCCAGTAGTGACCTACAGGGGGCGATTGACTATGGCTACACCTTC. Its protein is CASSDLQGAIDYGYTF.

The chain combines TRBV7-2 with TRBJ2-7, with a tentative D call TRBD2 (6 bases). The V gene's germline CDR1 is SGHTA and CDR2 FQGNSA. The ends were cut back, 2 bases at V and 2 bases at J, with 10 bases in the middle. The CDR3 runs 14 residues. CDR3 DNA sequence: TGTGCCAGCAGCTTACTCGGGACTGCCTACGAGCAGTACTTC. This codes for CASSLLGTAYEQYF.

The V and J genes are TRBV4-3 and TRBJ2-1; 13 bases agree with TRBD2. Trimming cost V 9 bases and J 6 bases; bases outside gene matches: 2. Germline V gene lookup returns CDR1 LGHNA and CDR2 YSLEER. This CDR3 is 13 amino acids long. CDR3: CASRLAGGNEQFF. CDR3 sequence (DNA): TGCGCCAGTCGACTAGCGGGAGGCAATGAGCAGTTCTTC.

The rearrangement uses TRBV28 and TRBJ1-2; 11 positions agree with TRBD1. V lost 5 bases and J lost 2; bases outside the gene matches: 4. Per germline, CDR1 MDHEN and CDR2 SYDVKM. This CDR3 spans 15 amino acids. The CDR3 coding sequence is TGTGCCAGCAGTCAGGGACAGGGGGGCAACTATGGCTACACCTTC. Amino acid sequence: CASSQGQGGNYGYTF.

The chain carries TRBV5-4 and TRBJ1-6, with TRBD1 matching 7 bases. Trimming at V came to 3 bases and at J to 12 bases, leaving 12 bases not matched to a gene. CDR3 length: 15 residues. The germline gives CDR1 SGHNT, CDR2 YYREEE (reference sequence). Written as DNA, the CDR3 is TGTGCCAGCAGCTCCCGGGACAGAGCCTTAGGACCCCTCCACTTT. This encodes CASSSRDRALGPLHF.

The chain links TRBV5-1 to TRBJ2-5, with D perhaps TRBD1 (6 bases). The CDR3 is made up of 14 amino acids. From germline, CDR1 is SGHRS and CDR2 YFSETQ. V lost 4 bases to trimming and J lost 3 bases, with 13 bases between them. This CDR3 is CASSTNPGEETQYF. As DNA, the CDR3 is TGCGCCAGCAGCACCAATCCAGGGGAAGAGACCCAGTACTTC.

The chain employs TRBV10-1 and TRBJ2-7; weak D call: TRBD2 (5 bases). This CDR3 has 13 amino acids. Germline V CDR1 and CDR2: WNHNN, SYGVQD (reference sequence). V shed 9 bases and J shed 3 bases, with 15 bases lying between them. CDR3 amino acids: CASQPGLNYEQYF. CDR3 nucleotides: TGCGCCAGTCAACCTGGACTGAACTACGAGCAGTACTTC.

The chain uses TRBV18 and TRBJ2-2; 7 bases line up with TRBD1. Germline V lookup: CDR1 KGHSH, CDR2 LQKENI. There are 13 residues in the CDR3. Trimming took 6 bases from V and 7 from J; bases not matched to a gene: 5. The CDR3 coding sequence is TGTGCCAGCTCGCTCACAGGGGACGGGGAGCTGTTTTTT. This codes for CASSLTGDGELFF.

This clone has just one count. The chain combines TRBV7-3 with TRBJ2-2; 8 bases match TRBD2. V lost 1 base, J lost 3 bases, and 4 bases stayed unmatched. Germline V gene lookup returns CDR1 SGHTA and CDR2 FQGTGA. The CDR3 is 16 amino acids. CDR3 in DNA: TGTGCCAGCAGCTTAAGCCCCGGGGGGGACACCGGGGAGCTGTTTTTT. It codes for CASSLSPGGDTGELFF.

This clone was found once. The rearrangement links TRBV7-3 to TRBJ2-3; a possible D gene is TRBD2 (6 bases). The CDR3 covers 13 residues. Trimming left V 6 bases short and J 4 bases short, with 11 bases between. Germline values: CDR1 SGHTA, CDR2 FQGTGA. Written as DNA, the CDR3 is TGTGCCAGCAGTCTTCCGGGGGCAGATACGCAGTATTTT. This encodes CASSLPGADTQYF.

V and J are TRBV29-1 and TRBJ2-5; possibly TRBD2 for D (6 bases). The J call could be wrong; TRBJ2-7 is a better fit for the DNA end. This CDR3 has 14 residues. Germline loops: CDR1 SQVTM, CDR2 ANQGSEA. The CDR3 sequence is CSATTRQASYEQYF. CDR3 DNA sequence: TGCAGCGCAACGACTAGGCAGGCCTCCTACGAGCAGTACTTC.

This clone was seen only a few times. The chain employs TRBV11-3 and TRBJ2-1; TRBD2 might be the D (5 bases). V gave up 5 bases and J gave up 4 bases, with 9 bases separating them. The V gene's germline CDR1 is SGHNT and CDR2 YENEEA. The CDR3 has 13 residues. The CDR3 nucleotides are TGTGCCAGCAGCCCCGGGGTATACAATGAGCAGTTCTTC. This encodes CASSPGVYNEQFF.

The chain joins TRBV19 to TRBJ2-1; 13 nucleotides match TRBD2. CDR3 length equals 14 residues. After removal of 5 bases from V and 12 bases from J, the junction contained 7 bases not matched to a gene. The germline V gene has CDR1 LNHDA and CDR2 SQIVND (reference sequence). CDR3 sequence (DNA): TGTGCCAGTAGTCGGGGACTAGCGGGACGAGGGCAGTTCTTC. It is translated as CASSRGLAGRGQFF.